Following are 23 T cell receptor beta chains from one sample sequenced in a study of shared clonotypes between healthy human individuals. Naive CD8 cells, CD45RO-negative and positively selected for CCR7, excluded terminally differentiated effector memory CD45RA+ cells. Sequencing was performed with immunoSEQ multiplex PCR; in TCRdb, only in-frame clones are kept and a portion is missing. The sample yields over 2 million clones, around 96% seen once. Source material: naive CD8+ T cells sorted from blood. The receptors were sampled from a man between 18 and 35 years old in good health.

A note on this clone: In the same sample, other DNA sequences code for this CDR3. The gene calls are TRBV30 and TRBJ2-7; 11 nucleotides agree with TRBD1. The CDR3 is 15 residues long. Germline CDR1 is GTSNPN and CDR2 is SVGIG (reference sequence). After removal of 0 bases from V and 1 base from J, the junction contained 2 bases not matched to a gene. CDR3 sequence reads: CAWSVGQGASYEQYF. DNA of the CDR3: TGTGCCTGGAGTGTCGGACAGGGGGCTTCCTACGAGCAGTACTTC.

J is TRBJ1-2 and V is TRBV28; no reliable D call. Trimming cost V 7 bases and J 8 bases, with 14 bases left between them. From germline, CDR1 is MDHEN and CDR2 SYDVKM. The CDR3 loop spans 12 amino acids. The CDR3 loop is CASIEGGRGYTF. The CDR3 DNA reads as TGTGCCAGCATTGAGGGAGGGCGAGGCTACACCTTC.

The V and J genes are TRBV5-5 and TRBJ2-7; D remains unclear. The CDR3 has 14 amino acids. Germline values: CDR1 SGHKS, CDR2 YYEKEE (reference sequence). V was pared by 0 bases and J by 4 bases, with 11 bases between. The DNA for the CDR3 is TGTGCCAGCAGCTTGGTCCCGGACGTTTACGAGCAGTACTTC. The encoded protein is CASSLVPDVYEQYF.

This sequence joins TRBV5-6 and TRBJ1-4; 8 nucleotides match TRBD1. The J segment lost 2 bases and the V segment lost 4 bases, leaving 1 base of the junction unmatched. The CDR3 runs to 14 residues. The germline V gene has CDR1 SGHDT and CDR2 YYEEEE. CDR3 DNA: TGTGCCAGCAGCCGACAGGGGACTAATGAAAAACTGTTTTTT. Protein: CASSRQGTNEKLFF. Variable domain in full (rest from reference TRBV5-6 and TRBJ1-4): DAGVTQSPTHLIKTRGQQVTLRCSPKSGHDTVSWYQQALGQGPQFIFQYYEEEERQRGNFPDRFSGHQFPNYSSELNVNALLLGDSALYLCASSRQGTNEKLFFGSGTQLSVL.

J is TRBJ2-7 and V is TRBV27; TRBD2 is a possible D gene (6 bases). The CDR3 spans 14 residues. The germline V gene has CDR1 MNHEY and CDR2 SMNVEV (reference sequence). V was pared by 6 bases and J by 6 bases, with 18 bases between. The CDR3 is CASSYLGGAVEQYF. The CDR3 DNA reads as TGTGCCAGCAGCTACCTCGGGGGAGCGGTCGAGCAGTACTTC.

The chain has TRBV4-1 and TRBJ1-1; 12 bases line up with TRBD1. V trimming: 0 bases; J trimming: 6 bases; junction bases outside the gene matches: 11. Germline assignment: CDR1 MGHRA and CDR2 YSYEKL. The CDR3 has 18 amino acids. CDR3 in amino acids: CASSQDGTGGRSGSEAFF. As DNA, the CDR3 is TGCGCCAGCAGCCAAGATGGGACAGGGGGCAGGAGTGGCTCTGAAGCTTTCTTT.

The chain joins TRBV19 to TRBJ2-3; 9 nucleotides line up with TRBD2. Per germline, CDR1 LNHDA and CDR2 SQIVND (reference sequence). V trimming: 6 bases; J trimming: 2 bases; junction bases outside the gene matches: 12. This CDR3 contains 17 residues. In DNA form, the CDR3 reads TGTGCCAGTAGACGCCGTAGCGGGGGACCCGACACAGATACGCAGTATTTT. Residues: CASRRRSGGPDTDTQYF.

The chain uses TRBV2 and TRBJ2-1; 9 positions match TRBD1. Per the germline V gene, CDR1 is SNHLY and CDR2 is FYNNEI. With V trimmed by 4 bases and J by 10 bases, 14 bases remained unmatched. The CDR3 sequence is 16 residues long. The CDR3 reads CASSGGQGAASWEQFF. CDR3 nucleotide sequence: TGTGCCAGCAGTGGGGGACAGGGTGCGGCCTCATGGGAGCAGTTCTTC.

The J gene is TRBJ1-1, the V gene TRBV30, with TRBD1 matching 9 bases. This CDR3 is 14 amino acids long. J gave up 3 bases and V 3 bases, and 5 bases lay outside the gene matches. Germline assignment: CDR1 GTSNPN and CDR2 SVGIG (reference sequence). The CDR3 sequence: CAWSPTGGYTEAFF. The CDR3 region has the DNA TGTGCCTGGAGCCCGACAGGGGGGTACACTGAAGCTTTCTTT. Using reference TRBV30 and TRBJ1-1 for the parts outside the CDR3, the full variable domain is SQTIHQWPATLVQPVGSPLSLECTVEGTSNPNLYWYRQAAGRGLQLLFYSVGIGQISSEVPQNLSASRPQDRQFILSSKKLLLSDSGFYLCAWSPTGGYTEAFFGQGTRLTVV.

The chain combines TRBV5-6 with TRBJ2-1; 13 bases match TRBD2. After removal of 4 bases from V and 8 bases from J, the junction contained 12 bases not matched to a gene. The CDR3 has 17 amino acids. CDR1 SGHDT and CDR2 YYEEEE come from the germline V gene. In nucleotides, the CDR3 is TGTGCCAGCAGCGAGGAAGGACTAGCGGGAGTTTCTGATGAGCAGTTCTTC. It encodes CASSEEGLAGVSDEQFF. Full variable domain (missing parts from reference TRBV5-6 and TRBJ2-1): DAGVTQSPTHLIKTRGQQVTLRCSPKSGHDTVSWYQQALGQGPQFIFQYYEEEERQRGNFPDRFSGHQFPNYSSELNVNALLLGDSALYLCASSEEGLAGVSDEQFFGPGTRLTVL.

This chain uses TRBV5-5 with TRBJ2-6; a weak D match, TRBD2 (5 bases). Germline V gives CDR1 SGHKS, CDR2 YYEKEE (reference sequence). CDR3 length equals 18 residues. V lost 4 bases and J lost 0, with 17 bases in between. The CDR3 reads CASSDVAGPSSGANVLTF. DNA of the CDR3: TGTGCCAGCAGCGACGTTGCGGGCCCGAGCTCTGGGGCCAACGTCCTGACTTTC.

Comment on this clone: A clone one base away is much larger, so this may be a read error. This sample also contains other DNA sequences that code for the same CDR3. The CDR3 spells CASSFGETQYF. Written as DNA, the CDR3 is TGTGCCAGCAGCTTCGGGGAGACCCAGTACTTC. The rearrangement links TRBV7-2 to TRBJ2-5; no definite D call. The V and J ends lost 3 bases and 5 bases respectively, with 4 bases between them. This CDR3 comprises 11 residues. Germline loops: CDR1 SGHTA, CDR2 FQGNSA.

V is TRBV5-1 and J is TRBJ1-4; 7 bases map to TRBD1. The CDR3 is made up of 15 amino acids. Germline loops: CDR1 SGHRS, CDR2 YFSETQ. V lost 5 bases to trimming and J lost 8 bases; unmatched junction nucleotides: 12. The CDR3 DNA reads TGCGCCAGCAGGTTTACACAGGGGATAAGCGAAAAACTGTTTTTT. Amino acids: CASRFTQGISEKLFF.

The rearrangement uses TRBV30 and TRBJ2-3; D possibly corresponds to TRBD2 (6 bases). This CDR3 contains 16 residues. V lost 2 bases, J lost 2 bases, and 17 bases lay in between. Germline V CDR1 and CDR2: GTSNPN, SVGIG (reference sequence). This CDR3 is CAWSRPLGRSTDTQYF. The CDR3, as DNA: TGTGCCTGGAGTCGGCCCCTCGGGAGATCCACAGATACGCAGTATTTT.

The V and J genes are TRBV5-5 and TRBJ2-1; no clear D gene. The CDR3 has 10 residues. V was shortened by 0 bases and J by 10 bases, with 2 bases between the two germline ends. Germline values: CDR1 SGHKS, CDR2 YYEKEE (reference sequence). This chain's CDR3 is CASSLEEQFF. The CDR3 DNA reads TGTGCCAGCAGCTTGGAGGAGCAGTTCTTC.

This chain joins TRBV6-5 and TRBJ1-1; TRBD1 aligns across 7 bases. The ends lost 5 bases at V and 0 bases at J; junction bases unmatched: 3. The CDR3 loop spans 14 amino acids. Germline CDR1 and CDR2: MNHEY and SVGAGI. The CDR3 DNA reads TGTGCCAGCAGTGGACAGGACCTGAACACTGAAGCTTTCTTT. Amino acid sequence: CASSGQDLNTEAFF.

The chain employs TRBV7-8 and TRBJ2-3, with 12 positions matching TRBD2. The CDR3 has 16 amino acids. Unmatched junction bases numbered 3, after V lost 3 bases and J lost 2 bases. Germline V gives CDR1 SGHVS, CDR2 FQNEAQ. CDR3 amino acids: CASSFRLAGATDTQYF. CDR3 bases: TGTGCCAGCAGCTTCCGACTAGCGGGGGCCACAGATACGCAGTATTTT. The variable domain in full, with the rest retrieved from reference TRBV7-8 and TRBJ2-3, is GAGVSQSPRYKVAKRGQDVALRCDPISGHVSLFWYQQALGQGPEFLTYFQNEAQLDKSGLPSDRFFAERPEGSVSTLKIQRTQQEDSAVYLCASSFRLAGATDTQYFGPGTRLTVL.

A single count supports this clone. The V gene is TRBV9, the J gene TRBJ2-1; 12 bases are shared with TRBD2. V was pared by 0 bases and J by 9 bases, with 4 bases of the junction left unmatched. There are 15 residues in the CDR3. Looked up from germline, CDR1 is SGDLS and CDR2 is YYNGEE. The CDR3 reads CASSVVTSGRLEQFF. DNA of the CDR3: TGTGCCAGCAGCGTAGTAACTAGCGGGAGGCTTGAGCAGTTCTTC.

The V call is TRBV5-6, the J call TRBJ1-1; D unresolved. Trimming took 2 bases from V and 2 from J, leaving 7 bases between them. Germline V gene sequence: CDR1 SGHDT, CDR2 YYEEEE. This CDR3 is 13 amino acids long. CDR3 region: CASSFFSNTEAFF. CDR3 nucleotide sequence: TGTGCCAGCAGCTTTTTCAGCAACACTGAAGCTTTCTTT.

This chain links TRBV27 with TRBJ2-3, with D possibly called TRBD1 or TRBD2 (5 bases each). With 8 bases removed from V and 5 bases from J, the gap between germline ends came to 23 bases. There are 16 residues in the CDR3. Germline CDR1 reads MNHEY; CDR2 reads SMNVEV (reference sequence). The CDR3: CASRGSMAGRVDTQYF. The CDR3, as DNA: TGTGCCAGCCGAGGGTCCATGGCAGGGCGGGTAGATACGCAGTATTTT.

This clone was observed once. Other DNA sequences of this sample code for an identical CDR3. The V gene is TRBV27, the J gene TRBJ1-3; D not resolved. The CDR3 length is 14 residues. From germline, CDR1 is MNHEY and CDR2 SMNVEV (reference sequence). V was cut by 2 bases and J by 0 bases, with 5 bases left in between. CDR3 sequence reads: CASSLRGSGNTIYF. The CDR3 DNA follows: TGTGCCAGCAGTTTACGGGGCTCTGGAAACACCATATATTTT.

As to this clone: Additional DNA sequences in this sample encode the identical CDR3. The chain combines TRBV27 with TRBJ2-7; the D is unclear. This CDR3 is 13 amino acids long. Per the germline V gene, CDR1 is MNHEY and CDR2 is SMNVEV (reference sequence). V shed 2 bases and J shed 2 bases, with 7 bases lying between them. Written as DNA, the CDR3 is TGTGCCAGCAGTTTAGGGGTGACCTACGAGCAGTACTTC. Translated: CASSLGVTYEQYF.

The CDR3 is CASSFGAGGIQETQYF. DNA for the CDR3: TGTGCCAGCAGCTTTGGAGCGGGAGGCATTCAAGAGACCCAGTACTTC. The chain carries TRBV7-9 and TRBJ2-5, with TRBD2 identical over 9 bases. Unmatched junction bases numbered 7, after V lost 3 bases and J lost 2 bases. CDR1 is SEHNR and CDR2 is FQNEAQ in the germline V gene (reference sequence). This CDR3 comprises 16 residues.